This TCR beta chain was recovered during a study of response to subunit inactivated influenza vaccine. The study, taken as a whole, reports: It was suggested by the authors that few new T cells are recruited by each seasonal influenza vaccination.

There are many counts of this clonotype. Its antigen is still unknown. MiXCR, applied by TCRdb to the RT-PCR reads, yields one record per CDR3 protein. Of about 500,000 distinct CDR3 sequences listed, about 17% are singletons. The CDR3 is 16 amino acids. The V segment lost 6 bases and the J segment 0 bases; nucleotides outside the gene matches: 4. Germline CDR1 and CDR2: SQVTM and ANQGSEA. Sequencing was performed on CD4+ T cells sorted from PBMCs, taken about 24 months after vaccination. The clonotype was recovered from a man between 45 and 75 years old who received an inactivated influenza vaccine. The chain is built from TRBV29-1 and TRBJ2-2, with 13 bases that match TRBD2. The DNA of the CDR3 is TGCAGCGTAGGGGGACTAGCGGGGACGAACACCGGGGAGCTGTTTTTT. It is translated as CSVGGLAGTNTGELFF.